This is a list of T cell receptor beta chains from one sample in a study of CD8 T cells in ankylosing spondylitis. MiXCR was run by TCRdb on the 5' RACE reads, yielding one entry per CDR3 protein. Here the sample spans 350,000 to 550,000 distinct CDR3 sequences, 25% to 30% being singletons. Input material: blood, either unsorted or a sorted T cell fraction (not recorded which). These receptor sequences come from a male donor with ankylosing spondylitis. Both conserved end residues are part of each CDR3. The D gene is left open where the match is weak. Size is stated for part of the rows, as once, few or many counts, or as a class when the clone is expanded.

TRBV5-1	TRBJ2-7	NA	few	TGCGCCAGCAGCTCAGGATCTACCTACGAGCAGTACTTC	CASSSGSTYEQYF
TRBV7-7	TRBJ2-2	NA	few	TGTGCCAGCAGCTTATCGTGGGGACCGAACACCGGGGAGCTGTTTTTT	CASSLSWGPNTGELFF
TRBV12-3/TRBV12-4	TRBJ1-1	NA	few	TGTGCCAGCAGTTTAGGGGGAGGGACTAACACTGAAGCTTTCTTT	CASSLGGGTNTEAFF
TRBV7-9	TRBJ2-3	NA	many	TGTGCCAGCAGTAGGTCCGGGCGGAGCACAGATACGCAGTATTTT	CASSRSGRSTDTQYF
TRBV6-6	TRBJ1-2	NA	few	TGTGCCAGCAGTACCTACAGGGAAGGCTACACCTTC	CASSTYREGYTF
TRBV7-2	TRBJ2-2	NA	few	TGTGCCAGCAGCCTCCGGCCAGGGAATACCGGGGAGCTGTTTTTT	CASSLRPGNTGELFF
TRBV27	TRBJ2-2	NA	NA	TGTGCCAGCAGTTACCTAGACGTTAGGGAGCTGTTTTTT	CASSYLDVRELFF
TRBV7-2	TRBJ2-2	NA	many	TGTGCCAGCAGCCCCAATAAAGGGAGCGGGGAGCTGTTTTTT	CASSPNKGSGELFF
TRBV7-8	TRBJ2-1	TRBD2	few	TGTGCCAGCAGCAAAGAACTAGCGGGAGAGAGGAGCTCCTACAATGAGCAGTTCTTC	CASSKELAGERSSYNEQFF
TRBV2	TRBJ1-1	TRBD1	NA	TGTGCCAGCAGTCGACAGGGGGGAAGTACTGAAGCTTTCTTT	CASSRQGGSTEAFF
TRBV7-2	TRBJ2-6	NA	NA	TGTGCCAGCAGCTTACAGCCATACCCGGGGACATTAGATAGCTCTGGGGCCAACGTCCTGACTTTC	CASSLQPYPGTLDSSGANVLTF
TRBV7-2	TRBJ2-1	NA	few	TGTGCCAGCAGCGGGGAACCCAACAATGAGCAGTTCTTC	CASSGEPNNEQFF
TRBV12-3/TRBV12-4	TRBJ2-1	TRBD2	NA	TGTGCCAGCAGTATAAGAGCGGGAGTTTCCAACATTGAGCAGTTCTTC	CASSIRAGVSNIEQFF
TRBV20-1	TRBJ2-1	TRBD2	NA	TGCAGTGCCAGCGTAGCGGGAGAATTGGGTGAGCAGTTCTTC	CSASVAGELGEQFF
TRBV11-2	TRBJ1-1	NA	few	TGTGCCAGCAGCTTAAAGAGGCAGACGACTTATGACACTGAAGCTTTCTTT	CASSLKRQTTYDTEAFF
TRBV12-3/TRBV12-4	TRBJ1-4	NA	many	TGTGCCAGCAGTTACAGCGCAACTAATGAAAAACTGTTTTTT	CASSYSATNEKLFF
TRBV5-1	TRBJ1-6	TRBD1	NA	TGCGCCAGCAGTACAACGACAGGGGGCGGTAATTCACCCCTCCACTTT	CASSTTTGGGNSPLHF
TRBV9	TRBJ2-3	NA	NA	TGTGCCAGCAGCGTCGACATCACAGATACGCAGTATTTT	CASSVDITDTQYF
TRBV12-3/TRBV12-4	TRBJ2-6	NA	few	TGTGCCAGCAGTCTGAAAGCGGGTGGGGCCAACGTCCTGACTTTC	CASSLKAGGANVLTF
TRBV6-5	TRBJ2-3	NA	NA	TGTGCCAGCAGTTACTCAGCGGGACAGAGCTCAGATACGCAGTATTTT	CASSYSAGQSSDTQYF
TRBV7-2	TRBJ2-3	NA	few	TGTGCCAGCAGCTTAGTGGGGGGCTTGGGAGATACGCAGTATTTT	CASSLVGGLGDTQYF
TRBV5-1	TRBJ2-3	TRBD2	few	TGCGCCAGCAGCTTTAGCGGGAGGACAGATACGCAGTATTTT	CASSFSGRTDTQYF
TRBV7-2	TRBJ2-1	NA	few	TGTGCCAGCAGCTTAGGGCGAGTGGACAATGAGCAGTTCTTC	CASSLGRVDNEQFF
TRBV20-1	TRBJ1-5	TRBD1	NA	TGCAGTGCAAAGACAGGGCCCTATAGCAATCAGCCCCAGCATTTT	CSAKTGPYSNQPQHF
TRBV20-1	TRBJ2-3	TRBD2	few	TGCAGTGCTATGCTAGCGGGCCCGGGACTTGACACAGATACGCAGTATTTT	CSAMLAGPGLDTDTQYF
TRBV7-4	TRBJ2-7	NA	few	TGTGCCAGCAGCTTACTATTTCCTAACCACGAGCAGTACTTC	CASSLLFPNHEQYF
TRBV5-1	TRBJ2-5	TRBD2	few	TGCGCCAGCAGCCCTCGACTAGCGGGAGATGGAGAGACCCAGTACTTC	CASSPRLAGDGETQYF
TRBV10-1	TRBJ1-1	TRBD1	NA	TGCGCCAGCAGTGAAAGGACAGGGGCGGACACTGAAGCTTTCTTT	CASSERTGADTEAFF
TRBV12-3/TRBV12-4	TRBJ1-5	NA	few	TGTGCCAGCAGTTTATTTATAGGGAGTCAGCCCCAGCATTTT	CASSLFIGSQPQHF
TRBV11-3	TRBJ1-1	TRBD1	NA	TGTGCCAGCAGTAGGGACAGCCATATCCCTGAAGCTTTCTTT	CASSRDSHIPEAFF